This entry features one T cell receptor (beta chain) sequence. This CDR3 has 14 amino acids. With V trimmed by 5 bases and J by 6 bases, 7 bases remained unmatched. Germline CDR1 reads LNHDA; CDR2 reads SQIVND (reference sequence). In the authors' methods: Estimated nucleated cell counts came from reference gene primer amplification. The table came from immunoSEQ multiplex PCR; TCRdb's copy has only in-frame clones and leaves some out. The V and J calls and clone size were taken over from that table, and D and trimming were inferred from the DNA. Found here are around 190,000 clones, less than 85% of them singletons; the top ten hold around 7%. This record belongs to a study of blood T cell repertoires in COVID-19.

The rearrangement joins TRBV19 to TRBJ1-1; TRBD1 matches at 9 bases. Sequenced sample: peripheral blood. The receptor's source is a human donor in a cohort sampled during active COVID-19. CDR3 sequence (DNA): TGTGCCAGTAGTCCCGGGACAGGGTTGCCTGAAGCTTTCTTT. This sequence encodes CASSPGTGLPEAFF.